The rows below give T cell receptor beta chains drawn from one sample of a study of T-cell memory formation after mild COVID-19. TCRdb reanalysed the 5' RACE reads using MiXCR and keeps one entry per CDR3 protein. The sample yields 550,000 to 600,000 distinct CDR3 sequences, 15% to 20% seen once. The sample was PBMCs or a T cell subset sorted from them (not recorded which). These receptors were taken from an adult woman who had mild COVID-19 (a few samples of this study predate the infection). Cell type and time point are not known. The CDR3 runs from the conserved cysteine through the conserved F or W. Fields, in order: clone size, J gene, D gene, V gene, CDR3 DNA, CDR3 protein. A D gene is named only where the DNA matches it firmly. Some rows mark clone size as missing; the rest say once, few, many or name a class of expanded clone.

clone size: few
J gene: TRBJ2-5
D gene: TRBD2
V gene: TRBV12-3/TRBV12-4
CDR3 DNA: TGTGCCAGCAGTCCCGAGGGACTAGCGGGGGGAGGACAAGAGACCCAGTACTTC
CDR3 protein: CASSPEGLAGGGQETQYF

clone size: few
J gene: TRBJ1-1
D gene: NA
V gene: TRBV7-3
CDR3 DNA: TGTGCCAGCAGCCTACACATATACACTGAAGCTTTCTTT
CDR3 protein: CASSLHIYTEAFF

clone size: NA
J gene: TRBJ2-3
D gene: TRBD1
V gene: TRBV27
CDR3 DNA: TGTGCCAGCAGTTTGGTTAGGACTGGGACAGGCCCCCGGGATACGCAGTATTTT
CDR3 protein: CASSLVRTGTGPRDTQYF

clone size: NA
J gene: TRBJ2-2
D gene: TRBD1
V gene: TRBV20-1
CDR3 DNA: TGCAGTGCTAGAGTCTACGGACAGGGGGCAAATACCGGGGAGCTGTTTTTT
CDR3 protein: CSARVYGQGANTGELFF

clone size: NA
J gene: TRBJ2-1
D gene: NA
V gene: TRBV7-6
CDR3 DNA: TGTGCCAGCAGCGTACAGGCCTACAATGAGCAGTTCTTC
CDR3 protein: CASSVQAYNEQFF

clone size: NA
J gene: TRBJ2-7
D gene: NA
V gene: TRBV4-2
CDR3 DNA: TGTGCCAGCAGCCAAGATTGGGGGGAATACGAGCAGTACTTC
CDR3 protein: CASSQDWGEYEQYF

clone size: few
J gene: TRBJ1-5
D gene: TRBD1
V gene: TRBV12-3/TRBV12-4
CDR3 DNA: TGTGCCAGCAGTTTCTTAGGGGGCGCGGGTCAGCCCCAGCATTTT
CDR3 protein: CASSFLGGAGQPQHF

clone size: few
J gene: TRBJ2-5
D gene: NA
V gene: TRBV21-1
CDR3 DNA: TGTGCCAGCAGCAAAAAGGGGAGGCTGGGAGAGACCCAGTACTTC
CDR3 protein: CASSKKGRLGETQYF

clone size: few
J gene: TRBJ2-2
D gene: NA
V gene: TRBV5-1
CDR3 DNA: TGCGCCAGCAGCTTGGTGGTGGACACCGGGGAGCTGTTTTTT
CDR3 protein: CASSLVVDTGELFF

clone size: many
J gene: TRBJ1-1
D gene: NA
V gene: TRBV9
CDR3 DNA: TGTGCCAGCAGCGTAGGGAGTGACACTGAAGCTTTCTTT
CDR3 protein: CASSVGSDTEAFF

clone size: many
J gene: TRBJ2-5
D gene: NA
V gene: TRBV12-3/TRBV12-4
CDR3 DNA: TGTGCCAGCAGTTACGGCGAAGAGACCCAGTACTTC
CDR3 protein: CASSYGEETQYF

clone size: NA
J gene: TRBJ2-1
D gene: NA
V gene: TRBV24-1
CDR3 DNA: TGTGCCACCAGTGATTTGCCGAGTGGGAGGAACTACAATGAGCAGTTCTTC
CDR3 protein: CATSDLPSGRNYNEQFF

clone size: NA
J gene: TRBJ1-1
D gene: NA
V gene: TRBV5-1
CDR3 DNA: TGCGCCAGCAGCCGCCTGGGGGGGGTAGGGAACACTGAAGCTTTCTTT
CDR3 protein: CASSRLGGVGNTEAFF

clone size: once
J gene: TRBJ2-7
D gene: NA
V gene: TRBV27
CDR3 DNA: TGTGCCAGTCATGGACCTTCCTACGAGCAGTACTTC
CDR3 protein: CASHGPSYEQYF

clone size: NA
J gene: TRBJ1-2
D gene: NA
V gene: TRBV5-1
CDR3 DNA: TGCGCCAGCAGCGCCTCCCCGGATGATGGCTACACCTTC
CDR3 protein: CASSASPDDGYTF

clone size: once
J gene: TRBJ2-1
D gene: TRBD2
V gene: TRBV20-1
CDR3 DNA: TGCAGTGCTAGAGAGGCTAGCGGGAGTCTCAATGAGCAGTTCTTC
CDR3 protein: CSAREASGSLNEQFF

clone size: NA
J gene: TRBJ1-1
D gene: NA
V gene: TRBV29-1
CDR3 DNA: TGCAGCGTTGAAATGTTGAACACTGAAGCTTTCTTT
CDR3 protein: CSVEMLNTEAFF

clone size: NA
J gene: TRBJ2-7
D gene: TRBD2
V gene: TRBV7-3
CDR3 DNA: TGTGCCAGCAGCCTTGAGGGGCCCGGGACTAGCGGTTTCTACGAGCAGTACTTC
CDR3 protein: CASSLEGPGTSGFYEQYF

clone size: NA
J gene: TRBJ2-7
D gene: NA
V gene: TRBV6-5
CDR3 DNA: TGTGCCAGCAGTTACTCTGTCAGGTCCTACGAGCAGTACTTC
CDR3 protein: CASSYSVRSYEQYF

clone size: NA
J gene: TRBJ2-1
D gene: NA
V gene: TRBV23-1
CDR3 DNA: TGCGCCAGCCCTATACCCCCCCCAGGGAGCTCCTACAATGAGCAGTTCTTC
CDR3 protein: CASPIPPPGSSYNEQFF

clone size: NA
J gene: TRBJ2-3
D gene: NA
V gene: TRBV24-1
CDR3 DNA: TGTGCCACCAGTGATCAGGGAGAAGGGACAGATACGCAGTATTTT
CDR3 protein: CATSDQGEGTDTQYF

clone size: many
J gene: TRBJ1-1
D gene: TRBD1
V gene: TRBV29-1
CDR3 DNA: TGCAGCGTGGGGACAGGGGGATCCACTGAAGCTTTCTTT
CDR3 protein: CSVGTGGSTEAFF

clone size: few
J gene: TRBJ2-7
D gene: TRBD2
V gene: TRBV5-1
CDR3 DNA: TGCGCCAGCAGCATAGCCGGGACTAGCGGGAGATTTCCTTACGAGCAGTACTTC
CDR3 protein: CASSIAGTSGRFPYEQYF

clone size: NA
J gene: TRBJ2-3
D gene: TRBD2
V gene: TRBV19
CDR3 DNA: TGTGCCAGTAGTCAGCGGGACGCCTACACAGATACGCAGTATTTT
CDR3 protein: CASSQRDAYTDTQYF

clone size: few
J gene: TRBJ1-3
D gene: NA
V gene: TRBV20-1
CDR3 DNA: TGCAGTGCTAGCGGACAGCCTGGAAACACCATATATTTT
CDR3 protein: CSASGQPGNTIYF

clone size: few
J gene: TRBJ2-1
D gene: TRBD2
V gene: TRBV14
CDR3 DNA: TGTGCCAGCAGCCCACTAGCGGGAGACTCCAATTTCCATGAGCAGTTCTTC
CDR3 protein: CASSPLAGDSNFHEQFF

clone size: NA
J gene: TRBJ2-7
D gene: NA
V gene: TRBV4-3
CDR3 DNA: TGCGCCAGCAGCCAAGATAGAGGCACCTCCTACGAGCAGTACTTC
CDR3 protein: CASSQDRGTSYEQYF

clone size: few
J gene: TRBJ2-3
D gene: TRBD2
V gene: TRBV9
CDR3 DNA: TGTGCCAGCAGCGTCGGGGGGATAGAGGGGGATACGCAGTATTTT
CDR3 protein: CASSVGGIEGDTQYF

clone size: NA
J gene: TRBJ2-1
D gene: TRBD1
V gene: TRBV7-9
CDR3 DNA: TGTGCCAGCAGGGCGGGACAGGGCCGGAATGAGCAGTTCTTC
CDR3 protein: CASRAGQGRNEQFF

clone size: NA
J gene: TRBJ2-2
D gene: NA
V gene: TRBV5-1
CDR3 DNA: TGCGCCAGCAGTGGGAGTCACGGGGAGCTGTTTTTT
CDR3 protein: CASSGSHGELFF

clone size: NA
J gene: TRBJ1-1
D gene: TRBD1
V gene: TRBV5-1
CDR3 DNA: TGCGCCAGCAGCCCCCAACAGGGGCGGGTTGAAGCTTTCTTT
CDR3 protein: CASSPQQGRVEAFF

clone size: few
J gene: TRBJ2-5
D gene: NA
V gene: TRBV20-1
CDR3 DNA: TGCAGTGCTTCGGGACCGCGTCCCCAAGAGACCCAGTACTTC
CDR3 protein: CSASGPRPQETQYF

clone size: NA
J gene: TRBJ1-5
D gene: NA
V gene: TRBV3-1
CDR3 DNA: TGTGCCAGCAGCCAAGGAGGGTCTAGCAATCAGCCCCAGCATTTT
CDR3 protein: CASSQGGSSNQPQHF

clone size: few
J gene: TRBJ2-1
D gene: TRBD2
V gene: TRBV12-3/TRBV12-4
CDR3 DNA: TGTGCCAGCAGTGCGGGACTAGCGGGAGTTGAGCAGTTCTTC
CDR3 protein: CASSAGLAGVEQFF

clone size: few
J gene: TRBJ2-1
D gene: TRBD1
V gene: TRBV12-3/TRBV12-4
CDR3 DNA: TGTGCCAGCAGGTGGGACAGGGCGTTGAATGAGCAGTTCTTC
CDR3 protein: CASRWDRALNEQFF

clone size: few
J gene: TRBJ2-3
D gene: NA
V gene: TRBV7-9
CDR3 DNA: TGTGCCAGCAGCCTCTATCAGGGGATTGGCACAGATACGCAGTATTTT
CDR3 protein: CASSLYQGIGTDTQYF

clone size: NA
J gene: TRBJ1-1
D gene: NA
V gene: TRBV5-6
CDR3 DNA: TGTGCCAGCAACATTCGGGAAGGAACTGAAGCTTTCTTT
CDR3 protein: CASNIREGTEAFF

clone size: NA
J gene: TRBJ2-7
D gene: TRBD1
V gene: TRBV20-1
CDR3 DNA: TGCAGTGCTAGAAACCGGGACAGATACGAGCAGTACTTC
CDR3 protein: CSARNRDRYEQYF

clone size: NA
J gene: TRBJ2-5
D gene: NA
V gene: TRBV4-2
CDR3 DNA: TGTGCCAGCAGCCAAGTATCTCGAGAGACCCAGTACTTC
CDR3 protein: CASSQVSRETQYF

clone size: many
J gene: TRBJ2-3
D gene: TRBD2
V gene: TRBV7-2
CDR3 DNA: TGTGCCAGCAGCTTAGTGGGACTAGCGGCAGATACGCAGTATTTT
CDR3 protein: CASSLVGLAADTQYF

clone size: NA
J gene: TRBJ1-2
D gene: NA
V gene: TRBV4-1
CDR3 DNA: TGCGCCAGCAGCCAAGATGGGGGCCTGGGGTTAGGCTACACCTTC
CDR3 protein: CASSQDGGLGLGYTF

clone size: few
J gene: TRBJ2-7
D gene: TRBD2
V gene: TRBV3-1
CDR3 DNA: TGTGCCAGCGGGACTGGGCTAGCGGGGGAGCAGTACTTC
CDR3 protein: CASGTGLAGEQYF